The clone carrying this TCR beta chain has only a few counts. The entry originates in a study of patients and donors after allogeneic stem cell transplantation. The CDR3 loop spans 15 amino acids. The V gene's germline CDR1 is MNHEY and CDR2 SVGAGI. Trimming took off 4 bases at V and 9 bases at J, with 19 bases between the two ends. TCRdb called the RT-PCR reads again in MiXCR, with one record for every CDR3 protein. The sample holds about 96,000 distinct CDR3 sequences, about 48% seen once. The specimen sequenced was blood, either unsorted or a sorted T cell fraction (not recorded which). The rearrangement joins TRBV6-5 to TRBJ1-5; D is perhaps TRBD1 (6 bases). The source of this sequence is a human donor who was either an allogeneic HSCT recipient or a stem cell or donor lymphocyte infusion donor (not recorded which). It is not recorded whose cells these are; they may come from a transplant donor. CDR3 in DNA: TGTGCCAGCAGTTCGCTACAGGGCTCAGTTGGGCCCCAGCATTTT. Translating gives CASSSLQGSVGPQHF.